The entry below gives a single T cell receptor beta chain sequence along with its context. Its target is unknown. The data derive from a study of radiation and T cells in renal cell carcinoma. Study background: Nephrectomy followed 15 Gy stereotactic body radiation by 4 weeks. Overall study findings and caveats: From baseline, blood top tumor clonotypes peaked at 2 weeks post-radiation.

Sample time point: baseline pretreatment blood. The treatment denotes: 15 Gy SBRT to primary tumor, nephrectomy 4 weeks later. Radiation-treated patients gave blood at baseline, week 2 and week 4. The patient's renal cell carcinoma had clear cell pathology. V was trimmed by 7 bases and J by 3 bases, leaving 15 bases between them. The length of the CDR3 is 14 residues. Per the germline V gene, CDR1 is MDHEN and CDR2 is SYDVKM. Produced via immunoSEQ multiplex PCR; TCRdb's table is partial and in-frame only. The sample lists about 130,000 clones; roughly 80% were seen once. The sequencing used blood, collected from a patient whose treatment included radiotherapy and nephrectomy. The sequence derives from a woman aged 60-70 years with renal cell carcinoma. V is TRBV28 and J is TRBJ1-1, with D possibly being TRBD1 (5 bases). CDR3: CASISGRVHTEAFF. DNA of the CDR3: TGTGCCAGCATCTCCGGCAGGGTACACACTGAAGCTTTCTTT.